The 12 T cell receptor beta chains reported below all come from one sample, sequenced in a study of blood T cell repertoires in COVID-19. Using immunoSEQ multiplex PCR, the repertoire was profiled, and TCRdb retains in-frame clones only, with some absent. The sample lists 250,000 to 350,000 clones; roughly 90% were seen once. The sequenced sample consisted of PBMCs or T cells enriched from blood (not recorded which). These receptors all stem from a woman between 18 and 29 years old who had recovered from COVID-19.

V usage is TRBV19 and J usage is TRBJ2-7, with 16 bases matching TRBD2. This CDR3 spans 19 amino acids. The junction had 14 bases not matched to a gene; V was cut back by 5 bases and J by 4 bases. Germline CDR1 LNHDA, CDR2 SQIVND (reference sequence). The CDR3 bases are TGTGCCAGTAGTCCCCCGGGACTAGCGGGAGGGCCAATCTCTTACGAGCAGTACTTC. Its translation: CASSPPGLAGGPISYEQYF.

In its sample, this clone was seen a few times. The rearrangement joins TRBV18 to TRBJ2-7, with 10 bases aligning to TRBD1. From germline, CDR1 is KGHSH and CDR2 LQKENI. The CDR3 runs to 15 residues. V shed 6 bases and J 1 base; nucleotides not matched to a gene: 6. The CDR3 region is CASSPGQGPSYEQYF. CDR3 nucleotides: TGTGCCAGCTCTCCGGGACAGGGGCCTTCCTACGAGCAGTACTTC.

The CDR3 nucleotides are TGTGCCAGCAGGGACAGGGTGTTTGGCGGGAGTTACCTCTACGAGCAGTACTTC. It specifies CASRDRVFGGSYLYEQYF. The chain combines TRBV21-1 with TRBJ2-7; the table's D gene call, TRBD1, was not cross checked with the DNA. TRBV21-1 is given as a pseudogene. The CDR3 has 18 amino acids.

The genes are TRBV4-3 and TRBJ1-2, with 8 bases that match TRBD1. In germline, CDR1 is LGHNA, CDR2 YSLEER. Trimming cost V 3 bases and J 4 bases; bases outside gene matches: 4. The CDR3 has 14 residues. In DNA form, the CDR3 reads TGCGCCAGCAGCCAGATCGGACAGGGCTATGGCTACACCTTC. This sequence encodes CASSQIGQGYGYTF.

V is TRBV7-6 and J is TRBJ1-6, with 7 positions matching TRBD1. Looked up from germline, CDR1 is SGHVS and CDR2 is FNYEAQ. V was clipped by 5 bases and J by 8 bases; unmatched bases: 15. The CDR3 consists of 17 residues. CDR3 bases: TGTGCCAGCAGCGCATCCCAACAGGGGAATTTTTATTCACCCCTCCACTTT. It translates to CASSASQQGNFYSPLHF. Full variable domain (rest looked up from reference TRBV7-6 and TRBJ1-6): GAGVSQSPRYKVTKRGQDVALRCDPISGHVSLYWYRQALGQGPEFLTYFNYEAQQDKSGLPNDRFSAERPEGSISTLTIQRTEQRDSAMYRCASSASQQGNFYSPLHFGNGTRLTVT.

The CDR3 DNA sequence: TGTGCCAGCAGCTTCCAGCCGAGCGGTGAGCAGTACTTC. As protein: CASSFQPSGEQYF. The chain employs TRBV11-1 and TRBJ2-7, with TRBD2 as a possible D gene (5 bases). The CDR3 length is 13 residues. The germline V gene has CDR1 SGHAT and CDR2 FQDESV (reference sequence). Trimming removed 3 bases at V and 7 bases at J, with 13 bases between.

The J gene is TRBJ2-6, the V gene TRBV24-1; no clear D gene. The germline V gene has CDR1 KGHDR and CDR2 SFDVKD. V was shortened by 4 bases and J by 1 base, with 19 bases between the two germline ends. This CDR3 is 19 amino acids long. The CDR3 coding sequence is TGTGCCACCAGTGACACCGTATTATCCACAGATTCTGGGGCCAACGTCCTGACTTTC. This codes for CATSDTVLSTDSGANVLTF.

Written as DNA, the CDR3 is TGTGCCAGCAGCTTAGCACAGGGCCAAAGGGAACTGTTTTTT. It is translated as CASSLAQGQRELFF. This chain uses TRBV7-8 with TRBJ1-4, with D maybe TRBD1 (6 bases). This CDR3 has 14 amino acids. In germline, CDR1 is SGHVS, CDR2 FQNEAQ. The ends were cut back, 0 bases at V and 12 bases at J, with 14 bases in the middle.

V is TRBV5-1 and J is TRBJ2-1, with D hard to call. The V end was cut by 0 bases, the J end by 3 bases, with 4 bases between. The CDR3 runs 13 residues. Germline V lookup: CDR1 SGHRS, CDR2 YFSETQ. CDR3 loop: CASSLASYNEQFF. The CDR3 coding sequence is TGCGCCAGCAGCTTGGCCAGCTACAATGAGCAGTTCTTC.

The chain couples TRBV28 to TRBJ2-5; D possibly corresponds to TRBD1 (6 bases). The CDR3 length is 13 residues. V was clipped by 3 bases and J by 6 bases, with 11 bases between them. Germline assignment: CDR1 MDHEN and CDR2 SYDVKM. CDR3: CASSLNRAKTQYF. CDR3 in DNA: TGTGCCAGCAGTTTGAACAGGGCAAAGACCCAGTACTTC.

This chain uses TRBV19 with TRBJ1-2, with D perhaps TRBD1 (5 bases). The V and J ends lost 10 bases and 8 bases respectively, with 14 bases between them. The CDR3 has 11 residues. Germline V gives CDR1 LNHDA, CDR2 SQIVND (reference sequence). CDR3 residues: CAKTQAGGYTF. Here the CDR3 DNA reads TGTGCCAAAACACAGGCAGGCGGCTACACCTTC.

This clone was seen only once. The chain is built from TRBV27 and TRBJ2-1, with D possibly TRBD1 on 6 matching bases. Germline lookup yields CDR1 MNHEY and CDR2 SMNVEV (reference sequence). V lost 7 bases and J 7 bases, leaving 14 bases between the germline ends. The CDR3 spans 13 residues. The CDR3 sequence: CASTADSPNEQFF. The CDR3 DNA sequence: TGTGCCAGCACCGCGGACAGCCCAAATGAGCAGTTCTTC.